This T cell receptor (beta chain) was retrieved from a study of breast tumors, draining lymph nodes, adjacent tissues. Via MiXCR, TCRdb re-called the multiplex PCR reads, giving one row per CDR3 protein. The sample shows about 100,000 distinct CDR3 sequences, around 21% of them seen only once. Breast cancer patients provided tissue from their axillary draining lymph nodes. In germline, CDR1 is MDHEN, CDR2 SYDVKM. The CDR3 loop spans 12 amino acids. With 6 bases removed from V and 7 bases from J, the gap between germline ends came to 7 bases. Study-wide results and caveats: Tumor T cell lymph node origin was a supported hypothesis, not proven. Findings are consistent with lymph node origin and intratumoral expansion of most tumor T cells. Compared with lymph nodes, tumors were less diverse; compared with nontumor tissue, more.

To note about this clonotype: What it binds is not known.

Material for sequencing was axillary lymph node tissue. The TCR comes from a female donor with breast cancer. Some clones in this sample may be carry-over from other donors' samples. The chain carries TRBV28 and TRBJ2-6; D gene uncertain. Here the CDR3 reads CASSLLANVLTF. The CDR3 coding sequence is TGTGCCAGCAGCCTCCTTGCCAACGTCCTGACTTTC.